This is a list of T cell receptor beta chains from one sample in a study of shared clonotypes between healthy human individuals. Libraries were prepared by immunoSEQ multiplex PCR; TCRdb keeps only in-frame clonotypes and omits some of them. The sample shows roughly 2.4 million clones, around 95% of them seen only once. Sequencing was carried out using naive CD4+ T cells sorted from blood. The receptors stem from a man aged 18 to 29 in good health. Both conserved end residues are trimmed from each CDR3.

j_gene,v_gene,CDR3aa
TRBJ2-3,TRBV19,ASAPWDRTDTQY
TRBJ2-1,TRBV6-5,ATGRDRVYNEQF
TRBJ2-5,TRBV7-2,ASSWGSNNQETQY
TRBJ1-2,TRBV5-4,ASSSGGNYGYT
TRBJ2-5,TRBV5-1,ASSFGGGNQETQY
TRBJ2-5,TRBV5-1,ASSVSGERGETQY
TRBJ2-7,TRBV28,ASSLVAASSGEQY
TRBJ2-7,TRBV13,ASSSLDRSSYEQY
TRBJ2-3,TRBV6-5,ASSYRGLAGTDTQY
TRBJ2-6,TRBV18,ASSPLILSGANVLT
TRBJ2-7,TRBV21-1,ASSNLSPGVSYEQY
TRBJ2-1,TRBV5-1,ASSSERDRGEQF
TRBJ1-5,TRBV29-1,SAATGVNQPQH
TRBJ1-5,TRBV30,AWSTGNQPQH
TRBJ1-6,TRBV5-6,ASSGDRGGSPLH
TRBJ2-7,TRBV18,ASSPTGGSYEQY
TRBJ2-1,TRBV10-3,AISSFSAGVGNEQF
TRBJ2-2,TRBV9,ASSVPPGPGSGELF
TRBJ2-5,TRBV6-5,ASSPQRETQY
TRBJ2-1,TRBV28,ASSPLGSYNEQF
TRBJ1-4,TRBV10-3,AISESTASGEKLF
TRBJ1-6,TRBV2,ASSGGGNSPLH
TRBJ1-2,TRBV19,ASSIDGGPLT
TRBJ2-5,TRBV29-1,SARSGRQETQY
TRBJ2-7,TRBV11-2,ASSQGDRGAYEQY
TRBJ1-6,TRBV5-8,ASILDGSYNSPLH
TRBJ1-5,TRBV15,ATSRDPAAGTFSNQPQH
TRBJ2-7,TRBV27,ASSGTSGQVIYEQY
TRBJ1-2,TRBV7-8,ASSQTGNYGYT
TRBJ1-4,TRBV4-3,ASSVQGPNEKLF
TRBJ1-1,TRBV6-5,ASSRGDRHDHEAF
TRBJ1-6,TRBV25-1,ASSPRGYVLNSPLH
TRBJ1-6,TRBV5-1,ASSLVWQGYSPLH
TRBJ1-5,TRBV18,ASSPSGGQGNQPQH
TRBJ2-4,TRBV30,AWSVRRSGGNIQY
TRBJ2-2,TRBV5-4,ASSLGLALTGELF
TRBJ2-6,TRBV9,ASSPAGAGSGANVLT
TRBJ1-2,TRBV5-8,ASSLGQANYGYT
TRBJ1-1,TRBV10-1,ASSGSGTGGEAF
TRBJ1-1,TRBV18,ASSPDRMNTEAF
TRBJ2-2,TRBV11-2,ASSRTGRTGELF